This TCR beta chain was documented in a study of blood T cell repertoires in COVID-19. In the study overall: Donors in the United States, Italy and Spain gave samples during acute or convalescent COVID-19. From T cells, B-cell-depleted T cells, or PBMCs came the material, which was cDNA or gDNA.

Under the authors' procedure: The authors estimated nucleated cell counts from reference gene primer amplification. TCRdb keeps only in-frame clones here, not all; method: immunoSEQ multiplex PCR. Clone size and V and J calls were adopted from that table, with D and trimming inferred from the DNA. Of under 300,000 clones listed, 86% are singletons. Sequencing was carried out using peripheral blood. This sequence was found in a woman in her twenties or thirties with active or convalescent COVID-19.

The CDR3 nucleotides are TGTGCCAGCAGCCAGACTTATAGCAATCAGCCCCAGCATTTT. Translation: CASSQTYSNQPQHF. The J gene is TRBJ1-5, the V gene TRBV3-1 (or the pseudogene TRBV3-2); unclear D gene. V was shortened by 3 bases and J by 0 bases, with 6 bases between the two germline ends. CDR3 length: 14 amino acids. The germline CDR1 and CDR2 sequences are LGHDT and YNNKEL (reference sequence).